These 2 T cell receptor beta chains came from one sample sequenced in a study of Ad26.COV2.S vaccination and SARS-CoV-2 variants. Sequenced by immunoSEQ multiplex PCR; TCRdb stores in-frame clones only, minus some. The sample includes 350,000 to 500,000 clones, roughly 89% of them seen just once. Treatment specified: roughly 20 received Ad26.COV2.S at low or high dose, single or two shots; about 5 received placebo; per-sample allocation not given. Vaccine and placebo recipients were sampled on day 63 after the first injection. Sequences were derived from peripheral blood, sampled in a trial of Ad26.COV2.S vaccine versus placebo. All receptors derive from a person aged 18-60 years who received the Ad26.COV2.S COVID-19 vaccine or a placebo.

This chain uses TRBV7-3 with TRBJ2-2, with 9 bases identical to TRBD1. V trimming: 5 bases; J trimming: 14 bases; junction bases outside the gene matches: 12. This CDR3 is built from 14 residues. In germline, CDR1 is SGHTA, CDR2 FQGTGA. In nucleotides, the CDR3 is TGTGCCAGCAGCAGACAGACCGGGACAGGGACCCTGTTTTTT. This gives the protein CASSRQTGTGTLFF.

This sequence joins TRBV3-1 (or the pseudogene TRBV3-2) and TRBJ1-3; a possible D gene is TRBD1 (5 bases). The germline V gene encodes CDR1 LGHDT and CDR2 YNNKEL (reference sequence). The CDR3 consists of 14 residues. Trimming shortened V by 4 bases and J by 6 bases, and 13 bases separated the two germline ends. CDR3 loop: CASSPLGPENTIYF. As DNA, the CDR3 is TGTGCCAGCAGCCCTCTGGGGCCCGAAAACACCATATATTTT.